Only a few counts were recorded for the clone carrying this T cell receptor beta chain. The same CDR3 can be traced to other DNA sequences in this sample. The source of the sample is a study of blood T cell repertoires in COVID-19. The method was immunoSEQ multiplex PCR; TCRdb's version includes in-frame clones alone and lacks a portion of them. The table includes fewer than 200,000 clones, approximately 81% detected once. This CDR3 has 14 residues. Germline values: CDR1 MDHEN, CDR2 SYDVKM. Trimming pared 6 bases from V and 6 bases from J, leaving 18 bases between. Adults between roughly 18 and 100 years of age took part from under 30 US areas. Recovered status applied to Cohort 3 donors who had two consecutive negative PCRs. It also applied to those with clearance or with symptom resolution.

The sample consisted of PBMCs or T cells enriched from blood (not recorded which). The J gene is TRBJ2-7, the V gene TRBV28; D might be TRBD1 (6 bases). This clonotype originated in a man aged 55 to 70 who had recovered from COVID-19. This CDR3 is CASRTTGLLREQYF. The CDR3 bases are TGTGCCAGCAGGACTACAGGGCTGCTACGCGAGCAGTACTTC.